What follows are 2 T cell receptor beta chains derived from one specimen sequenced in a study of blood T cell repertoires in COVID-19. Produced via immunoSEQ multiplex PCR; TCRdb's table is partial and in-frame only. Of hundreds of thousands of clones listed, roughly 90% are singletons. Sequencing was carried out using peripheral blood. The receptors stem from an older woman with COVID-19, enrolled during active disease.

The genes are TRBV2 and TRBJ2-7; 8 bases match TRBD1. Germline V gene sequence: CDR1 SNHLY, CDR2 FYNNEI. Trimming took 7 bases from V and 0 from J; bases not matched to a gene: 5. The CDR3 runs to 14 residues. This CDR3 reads CASKGQGPSYEQYF. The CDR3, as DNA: TGTGCCAGCAAAGGACAGGGACCCTCCTACGAGCAGTACTTC.

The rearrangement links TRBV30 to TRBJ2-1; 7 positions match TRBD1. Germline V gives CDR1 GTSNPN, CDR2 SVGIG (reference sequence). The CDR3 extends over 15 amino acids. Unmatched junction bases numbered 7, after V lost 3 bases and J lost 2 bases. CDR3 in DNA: TGTGCCTGGAGCATACAGGGGTTCCCCTACAATGAGCAGTTCTTC. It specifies CAWSIQGFPYNEQFF.